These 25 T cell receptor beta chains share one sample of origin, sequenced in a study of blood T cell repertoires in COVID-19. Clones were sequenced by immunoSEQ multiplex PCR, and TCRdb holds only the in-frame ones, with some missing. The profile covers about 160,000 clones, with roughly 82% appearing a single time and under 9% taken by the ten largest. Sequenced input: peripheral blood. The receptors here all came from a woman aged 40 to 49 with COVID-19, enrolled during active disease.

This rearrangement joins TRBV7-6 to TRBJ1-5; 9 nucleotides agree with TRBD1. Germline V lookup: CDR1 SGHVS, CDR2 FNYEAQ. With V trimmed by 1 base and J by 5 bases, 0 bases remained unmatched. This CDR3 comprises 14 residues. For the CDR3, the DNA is TGTGCCAGCAGCTTAGGGACAGGGGATCAGCCCCAGCATTTT. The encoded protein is CASSLGTGDQPQHF.

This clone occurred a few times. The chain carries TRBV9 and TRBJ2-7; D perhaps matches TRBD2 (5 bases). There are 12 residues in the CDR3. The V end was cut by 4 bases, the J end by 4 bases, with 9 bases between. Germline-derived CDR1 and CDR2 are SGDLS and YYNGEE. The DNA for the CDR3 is TGTGCCAGCAGCCCCAGAGGGTACGAGCAGTACTTC. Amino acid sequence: CASSPRGYEQYF.

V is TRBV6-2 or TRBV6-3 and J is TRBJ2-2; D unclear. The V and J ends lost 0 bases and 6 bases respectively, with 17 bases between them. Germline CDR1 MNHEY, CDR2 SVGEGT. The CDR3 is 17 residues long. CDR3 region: CASSYSVNSPTSGELFF. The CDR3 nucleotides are TGTGCCAGCAGTTACTCGGTTAACTCCCCTACCTCCGGGGAGCTGTTTTTT.

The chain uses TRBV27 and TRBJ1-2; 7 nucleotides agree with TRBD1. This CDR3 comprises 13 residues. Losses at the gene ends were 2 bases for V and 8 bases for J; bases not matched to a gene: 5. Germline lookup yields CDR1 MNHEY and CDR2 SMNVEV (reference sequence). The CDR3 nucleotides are TGTGCCAGCAGTTTAAAACAGGGGTACGGCTACACCTTC. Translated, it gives CASSLKQGYGYTF.

The CDR3 bases are TGTGCCAGCAGTGATGGTCTCGCGACCTACGAGCAGTACTTC. Its protein product is CASSDGLATYEQYF. This sequence joins TRBV6-1 and TRBJ2-7, with D hard to call. Germline V gene data show CDR1 as MNHNS and CDR2 as SASEGT. CDR3 size: 14 residues. V shed 3 bases and J shed 2 bases, with 11 bases lying between them.

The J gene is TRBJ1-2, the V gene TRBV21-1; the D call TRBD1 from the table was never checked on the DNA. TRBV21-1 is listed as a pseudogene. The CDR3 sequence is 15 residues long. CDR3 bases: TGTGCCAGCGGGCTTACAGGATTACTCGACTATGGCTACACCTTC. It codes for CASGLTGLLDYGYTF.

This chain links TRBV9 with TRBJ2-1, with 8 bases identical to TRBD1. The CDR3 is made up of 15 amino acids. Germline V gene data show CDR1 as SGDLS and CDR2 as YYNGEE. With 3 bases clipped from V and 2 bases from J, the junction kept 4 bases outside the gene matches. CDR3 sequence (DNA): TGTGCCAGCAGCGAACAGGGGGGAACCTACAATGAGCAGTTCTTC. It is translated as CASSEQGGTYNEQFF.

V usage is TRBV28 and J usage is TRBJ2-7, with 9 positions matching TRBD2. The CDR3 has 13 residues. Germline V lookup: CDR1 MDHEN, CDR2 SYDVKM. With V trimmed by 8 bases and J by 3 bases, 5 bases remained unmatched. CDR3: CASSPAGGYEQYF. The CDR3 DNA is TGTGCCAGCTCCCCAGCGGGAGGCTACGAGCAGTACTTC.

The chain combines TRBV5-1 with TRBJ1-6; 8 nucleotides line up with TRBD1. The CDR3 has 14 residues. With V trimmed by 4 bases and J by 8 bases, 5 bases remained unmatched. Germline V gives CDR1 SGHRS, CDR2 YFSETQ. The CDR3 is CASSPQTGDSPLHF. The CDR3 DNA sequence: TGCGCCAGCAGCCCCCAGACAGGGGATTCACCCCTCCACTTT.

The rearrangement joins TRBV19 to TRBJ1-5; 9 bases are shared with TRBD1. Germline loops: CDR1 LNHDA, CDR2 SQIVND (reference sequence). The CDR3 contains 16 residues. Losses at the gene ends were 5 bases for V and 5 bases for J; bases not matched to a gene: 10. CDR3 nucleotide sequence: TGTGCCAGTAGTCCCGGGGACAGGGATTTTGATCAGCCCCAGCATTTT. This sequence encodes CASSPGDRDFDQPQHF.

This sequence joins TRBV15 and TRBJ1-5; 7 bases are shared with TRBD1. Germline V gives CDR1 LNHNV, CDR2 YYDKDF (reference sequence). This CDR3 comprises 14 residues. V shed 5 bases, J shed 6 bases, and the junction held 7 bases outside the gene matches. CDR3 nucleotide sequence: TGTGCCACCAGCCTCTACAGGGGTGGTCAGCCCCAGCATTTT. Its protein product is CATSLYRGGQPQHF.

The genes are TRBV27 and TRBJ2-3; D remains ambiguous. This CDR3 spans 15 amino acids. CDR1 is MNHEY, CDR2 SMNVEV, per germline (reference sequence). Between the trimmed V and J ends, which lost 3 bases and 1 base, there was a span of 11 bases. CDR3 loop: CASSLAGSRTDTQYF. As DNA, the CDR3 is TGTGCCAGCAGTTTGGCAGGTTCCCGCACAGATACGCAGTATTTT.

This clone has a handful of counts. CDR3 DNA: TGTGCCAGCAGCTCCCTGAGGCTAGCGGGGGATGAGGATACGCAGTATTTT. This codes for CASSSLRLAGDEDTQYF. The chain is built from TRBV7-2 and TRBJ2-3; TRBD2 matches 10 bases. CDR1 is SGHTA, CDR2 FQGNSA, per germline. With V trimmed by 4 bases and J by 6 bases, 13 bases remained unmatched. The CDR3 totals 17 residues.

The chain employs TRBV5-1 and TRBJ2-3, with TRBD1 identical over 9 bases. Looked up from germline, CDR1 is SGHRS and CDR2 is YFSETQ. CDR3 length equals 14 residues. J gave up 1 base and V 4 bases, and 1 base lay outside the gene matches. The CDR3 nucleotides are TGCGCCAGCAGCCGGGACAGGGGCACAGATACGCAGTATTTT. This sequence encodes CASSRDRGTDTQYF.

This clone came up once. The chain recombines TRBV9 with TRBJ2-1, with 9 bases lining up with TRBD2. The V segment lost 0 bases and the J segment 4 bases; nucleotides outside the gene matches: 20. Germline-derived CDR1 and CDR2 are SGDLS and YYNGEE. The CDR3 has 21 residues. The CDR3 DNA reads TGTGCCAGCAGCGTAGCTACGGCCCAGTCCGTCCCGACTAGCGGATACAATGAGCAGTTCTTC. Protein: CASSVATAQSVPTSGYNEQFF.

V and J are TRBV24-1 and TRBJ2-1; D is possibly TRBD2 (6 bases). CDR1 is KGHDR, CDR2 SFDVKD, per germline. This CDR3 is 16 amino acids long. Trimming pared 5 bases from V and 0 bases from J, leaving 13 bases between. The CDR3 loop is CATSASDGSSYNEQFF. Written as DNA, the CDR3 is TGTGCCACCAGTGCCTCTGACGGGAGCTCCTACAATGAGCAGTTCTTC.

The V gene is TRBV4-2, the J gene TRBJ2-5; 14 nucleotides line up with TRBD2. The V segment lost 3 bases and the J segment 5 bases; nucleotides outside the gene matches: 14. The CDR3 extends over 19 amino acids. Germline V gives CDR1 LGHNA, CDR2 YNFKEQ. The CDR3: CASSHPSGTSGSRGETQYF. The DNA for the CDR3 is TGTGCCAGCAGCCACCCAAGCGGGACTAGCGGGAGTAGGGGGGAGACCCAGTACTTC.

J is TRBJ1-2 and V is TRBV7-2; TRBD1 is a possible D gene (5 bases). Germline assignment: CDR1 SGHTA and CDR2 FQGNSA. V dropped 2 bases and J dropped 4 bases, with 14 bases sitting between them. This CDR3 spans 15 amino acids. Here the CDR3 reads CASSLLAGGVYGYTF. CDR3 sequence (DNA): TGTGCCAGCAGCTTATTGGCGGGGGGAGTCTATGGCTACACCTTC.

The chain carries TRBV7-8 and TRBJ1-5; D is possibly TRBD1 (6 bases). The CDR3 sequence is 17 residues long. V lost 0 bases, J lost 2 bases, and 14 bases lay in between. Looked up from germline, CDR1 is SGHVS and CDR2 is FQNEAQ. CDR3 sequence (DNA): TGTGCCAGCAGCTTAGCGTTCGGCAGGGGTCGCAATCAGCCCCAGCATTTT. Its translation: CASSLAFGRGRNQPQHF.

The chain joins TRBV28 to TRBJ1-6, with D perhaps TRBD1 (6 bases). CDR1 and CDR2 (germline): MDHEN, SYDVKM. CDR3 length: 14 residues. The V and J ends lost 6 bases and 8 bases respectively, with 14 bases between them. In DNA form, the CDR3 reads TGTGCCAGCAGGTATCCCGGGGGGCATTCACCCCTCCACTTT. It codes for CASRYPGGHSPLHF.

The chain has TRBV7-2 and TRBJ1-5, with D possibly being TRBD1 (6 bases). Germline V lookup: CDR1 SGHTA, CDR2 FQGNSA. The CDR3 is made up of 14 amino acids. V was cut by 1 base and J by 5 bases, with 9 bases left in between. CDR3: CASSLGQVYQPQHF. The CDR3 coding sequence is TGTGCCAGCAGCTTAGGACAGGTCTATCAGCCCCAGCATTTT.

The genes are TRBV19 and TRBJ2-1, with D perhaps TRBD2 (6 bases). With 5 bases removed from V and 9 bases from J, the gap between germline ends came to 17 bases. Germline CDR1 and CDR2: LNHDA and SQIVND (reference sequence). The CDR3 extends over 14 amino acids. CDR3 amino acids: CASSAGTLIGEQFF. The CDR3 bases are TGTGCCAGTAGTGCCGGGACTCTAATCGGTGAGCAGTTCTTC.

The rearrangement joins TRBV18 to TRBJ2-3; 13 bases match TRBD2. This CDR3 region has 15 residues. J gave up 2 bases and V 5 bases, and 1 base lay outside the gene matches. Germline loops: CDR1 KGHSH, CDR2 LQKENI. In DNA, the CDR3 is TGTGCCAGCTCAGGACTAGCGGGGGCCACAGATACGCAGTATTTT. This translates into CASSGLAGATDTQYF.

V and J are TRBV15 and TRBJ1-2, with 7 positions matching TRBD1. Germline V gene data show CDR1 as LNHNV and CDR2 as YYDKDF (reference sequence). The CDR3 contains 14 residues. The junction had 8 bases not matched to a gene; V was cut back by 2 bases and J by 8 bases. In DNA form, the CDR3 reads TGTGCCACCAGCAGAACCTACAGGGGCGAAGGCTACACCTTC. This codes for CATSRTYRGEGYTF.

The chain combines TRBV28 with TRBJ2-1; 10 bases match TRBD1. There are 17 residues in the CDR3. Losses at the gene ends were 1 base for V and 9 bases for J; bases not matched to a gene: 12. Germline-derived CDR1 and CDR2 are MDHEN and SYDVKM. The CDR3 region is CASSLFDRGLSSGEQFF. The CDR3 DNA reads TGTGCCAGCAGTTTATTCGACAGGGGGCTCAGTTCCGGTGAGCAGTTCTTC. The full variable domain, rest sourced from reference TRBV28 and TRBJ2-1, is DVKVTQSSRYLVKRTGEKVFLECVQDMDHENMFWYRQDPGLGLRLIYFSYDVKMKEKGDIPEGYSVSREKKERFSLILESASTNQTSMYLCASSLFDRGLSSGEQFFGPGTRLTVL.